This T cell receptor (beta chain) appears in the sequencing data of a study of T cell responses to AZD1222 COVID-19 vaccine. Points from the study as a whole: Mostly white British, mostly female donors; authors suggested clonal diversity may be underestimated.

Measured with immunoSEQ multiplex PCR; TCRdb has only the in-frame clones, and not every one. In the table there are 110,000 or so clones, 88% of which are singletons. The CDR3 consists of 12 residues. V was shortened by 7 bases and J by 4 bases, with 13 bases between the two germline ends. CDR1 is SQVTM, CDR2 ANQGSEA, per germline. As regards this clone: Its antigen is as yet unknown.

The material sequenced was peripheral blood, taken 28 days after the second AZD1222 dose. The TCR sequence derives from an adult who received the AZD1222 COVID-19 vaccine. The V call is TRBV29-1, the J call TRBJ1-1; maybe TRBD1 (6 bases). This CDR3 reads CSANGQLTEAFF. CDR3 DNA sequence: TGCAGCGCAAACGGACAGCTCACTGAAGCTTTCTTT.